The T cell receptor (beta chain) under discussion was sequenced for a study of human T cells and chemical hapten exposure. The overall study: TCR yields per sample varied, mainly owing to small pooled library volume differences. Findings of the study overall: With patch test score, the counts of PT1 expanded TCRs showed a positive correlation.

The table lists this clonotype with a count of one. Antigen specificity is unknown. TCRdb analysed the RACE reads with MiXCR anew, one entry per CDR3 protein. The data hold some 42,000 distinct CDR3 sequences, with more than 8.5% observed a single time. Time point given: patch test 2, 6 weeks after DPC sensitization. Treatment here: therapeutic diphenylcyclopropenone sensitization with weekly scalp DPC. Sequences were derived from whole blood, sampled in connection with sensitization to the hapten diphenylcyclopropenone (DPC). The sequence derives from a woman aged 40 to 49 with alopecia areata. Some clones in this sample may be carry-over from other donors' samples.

The CDR3 spells CASSYDNTEAFF. Written as DNA, the CDR3 is TGCGCCAGCAGCTACGATAACACTGAAGCTTTCTTT. The rearrangement links TRBV4-1 to TRBJ1-1; D call uncertain. Trimming removed 5 bases at V and 2 bases at J, with 6 bases between. Germline assignment: CDR1 MGHRA and CDR2 YSYEKL. CDR3 size: 12 residues.